The rows below give T cell receptor beta chains drawn from one sample of a study of vaccination effects on CD4 cells after COVID-19. For these receptors, no antigen is known. Assay: immunoSEQ multiplex PCR; the TCRdb copy retains only in-frame clones and omits some. The sample lists about 54,000 clones; roughly 80% were seen once. The starting material was CD4+ T cells from PBMCs cultured with HCoV-229E spike peptides, obtained before COVID-19 vaccination. The receptors shown here come from a human donor who received a COVID-19 vaccine. CDR3s include the opening cysteine and the closing phenylalanine or tryptophan. Fields, in order: clone size, J gene, D gene, V gene, CDR3 protein, CDR3 DNA. D genes are given only for firm matches. A clone size is listed for some rows: how often the clone was seen (once, few, many), or a class if it is expanded.

. TRBJ2-3 . TRBV19 CASSTTPGGTDTQYF TGTGCCAGTAGTACAACTCCGGGTGGCACAGATACGCAGTATTTT
. TRBJ2-2 TRBD2 TRBV19 CASSKQPGLAGGWNTGELFF TGTGCCAGTAGTAAACAGCCGGGACTAGCGGGGGGGTGGAACACCGGGGAGCTGTTTTTT
. TRBJ2-1 TRBD2 TRBV10-1 CASGAGWRGGDEQFF TGCGCCAGCGGCGCAGGGTGGCGGGGGGGAGATGAGCAGTTCTTC
once TRBJ2-3 . TRBV7-3 CASSLNRNTDTQYF TGTGCCAGCAGCTTGAACAGGAACACAGATACGCAGTATTTT
. TRBJ2-5 . TRBV24-1 CATRDNQETQYF TGTGCCACCAGGGACAATCAAGAGACCCAGTACTTC
. TRBJ1-1 . TRBV18 CASSATQNTEAFF TGTGCCAGCTCGGCGACCCAGAACACTGAAGCTTTCTTT
. TRBJ1-2 . TRBV9 CASSDEHGLYGYTF TGTGCCAGCAGTGATGAACACGGGCTGTACGGCTACACCTTC
. TRBJ2-3 . TRBV5-4 CASSLAGPDTQYF TGTGCCAGCAGCTTGGCGGGGCCAGATACGCAGTATTTT
once TRBJ2-1 . TRBV7-9 CASSLVGSYNEQFF TGTGCCAGCAGCTTAGTTGGCTCCTACAATGAGCAGTTCTTC
. TRBJ2-2 . TRBV21-1 CASSKDHGQGRRNTGELFF TGTGCCAGCAGCAAAGATCACGGACAGGGGAGAAGAAACACCGGGGAGCTGTTTTTT
. TRBJ2-6 . TRBV19 CASSIAGFHTTGANVLTF TGTGCCAGTAGTATAGCCGGCTTCCATACTACTGGGGCCAACGTCCTGACTTTC
. TRBJ2-1 TRBD1 TRBV18 CASATGVNEQFF TGTGCCAGCGCGACAGGGGTTAATGAGCAGTTCTTC
. TRBJ1-5 . TRBV27 CASNPGLSNQPQHF TGTGCCAGCAATCCAGGACTTAGCAATCAGCCCCAGCATTTT
. TRBJ2-3 . TRBV6-2/TRBV6-3 CASSFMRTDTQYF TGTGCCAGCAGTTTTATGCGCACAGATACGCAGTATTTT
. TRBJ2-1 TRBD2 TRBV27 CASRRAGGGSYNEQFF TGTGCCAGCAGGCGTGCGGGGGGCGGCTCCTACAATGAGCAGTTCTTC
. TRBJ1-3 . TRBV5-6 CASSFGGPSSGNTIYF TGTGCCAGCAGCTTCGGGGGGCCTAGCTCTGGAAACACCATATATTTT
once TRBJ1-5 . TRBV9 CASSGRDQGQPQHF TGTGCCAGCAGCGGCCGGGACCAAGGGCAGCCCCAGCATTTT
. TRBJ1-1 . TRBV7-3 CASSLLGENTEAFF TGTGCCAGCAGCTTACTCGGGGAGAACACTGAAGCTTTCTTT
. TRBJ1-1 . TRBV2 CASSDRGRIKYTEAFF TGTGCCAGCAGTGACAGGGGACGTATAAAGTACACTGAAGCTTTCTTT
. TRBJ2-5 . TRBV5-6 CASSPGVGFGQETQYF TGTGCCAGCAGCCCAGGGGTTGGTTTCGGTCAAGAGACCCAGTACTTC
. TRBJ1-2 . TRBV4-2 CASSQTSNYGYTF TGTGCCAGCAGCCAGACCAGTAACTATGGCTACACCTTC
. TRBJ2-1 TRBD1 TRBV30 CASTGSGTGNKLGQFF TGTGCCTCGACCGGGTCCGGGACAGGGAATAAATTGGGGCAGTTCTTC
once TRBJ2-3 TRBD2 TRBV9 CASSVRASGFTDTQYF TGTGCCAGCAGCGTAAGAGCTAGCGGCTTCACAGATACGCAGTATTTT
once TRBJ2-5 . TRBV11-2 CASREQGQETQYF TGTGCCAGCAGGGAACAGGGCCAAGAGACCCAGTACTTC
. TRBJ2-1 TRBD2 TRBV7-6 CASSPAGTSGYNEQFF TGTGCCAGCAGCCCCGCCGGGACTAGCGGTTACAATGAGCAGTTCTTC
. TRBJ1-3 . TRBV28 CASKPTGMRNTIYF TGTGCCAGCAAACCTACAGGGATGAGGAACACCATATATTTT
. TRBJ2-5 . TRBV2 CASSEGRRTQYF TGTGCCAGCAGCGAAGGACGCCGGACCCAGTACTTC
. TRBJ2-1 TRBD2 TRBV2 CASTSWGLAGGGQFF TGTGCCAGCACTTCGTGGGGACTAGCGGGGGGGGGTCAGTTCTTC
once TRBJ2-1 . TRBV5-1 CASSLPKGGANNEQFF TGCGCCAGCAGCCTCCCGAAGGGGGGCGCAAACAATGAGCAGTTCTTC
. TRBJ2-3 . TRBV6-5 CASSPSTDTQYF TGTGCCAGCAGTCCAAGCACAGATACGCAGTATTTT
. TRBJ1-1 . TRBV18 CASSPGQGNTEAFF TGTGCCAGCTCACCGGGACAAGGGAACACTGAAGCTTTCTTT
. TRBJ2-3 TRBD2 TRBV11-2 CASRLAGGPSDTQYF TGTGCCAGCAGATTAGCGGGGGGGCCTTCAGATACGCAGTATTTT
. TRBJ1-5 . TRBV19 CASSIRRDSNQPQHF TGTGCCAGTAGTATACGCAGGGACAGCAATCAGCCCCAGCATTTT
few TRBJ2-3 TRBD1 TRBV11-2 CASSLLDRGTQYF TGTGCCAGCAGCTTATTGGACAGGGGTACGCAGTATTTT
. TRBJ2-5 . TRBV5-6 CASSIIDQETQYF TGTGCCAGCAGCATAATAGATCAAGAGACCCAGTACTTC
once TRBJ1-2 TRBD1 TRBV28 CASSEGTGGRGYTF TGTGCCAGCAGTGAAGGGACAGGGGGCCGCGGCTACACCTTC
. TRBJ2-2 . TRBV9 CASSVTSPGELFF TGTGCCAGCAGCGTGACTAGTCCGGGGGAGCTGTTTTTT
. TRBJ2-1 . TRBV9 CASSPKGGRTYNEQFF TGTGCCAGCAGCCCTAAGGGGGGACGTACCTACAATGAGCAGTTCTTC
. TRBJ2-1 . TRBV5-6 CASSLGTDNSDGYNEQFF TGTGCCAGCAGCTTGGGGACAGATAATTCCGACGGCTACAATGAGCAGTTCTTC
. TRBJ2-1 . TRBV7-2 CASSLINEQFF TGTGCCAGCAGCTTAATTAATGAGCAGTTCTTC